The 3 T cell receptor beta chains below come from one sample, sequenced in a study of early T cells in non-severe SARS-CoV-2 infection. TCRdb analysed the 5' RACE reads with MiXCR anew, one entry per CDR3 protein. The repertoire holds roughly 70,000 distinct CDR3 sequences, with around 21% as singletons. Sequenced material: whole blood, taken at baseline. The source is an adult who was a healthcare worker with PCR-confirmed SARS-CoV-2 infection or an uninfected control (not recorded which).

This clonotype was counted at least ten times. J is TRBJ2-7 and V is TRBV4-1, with 10 bases matching TRBD1. The length of the CDR3 is 14 residues. J gave up 6 bases and V 1 base, and 3 bases lay outside the gene matches. Germline values: CDR1 MGHRA, CDR2 YSYEKL. This chain's CDR3 is CASSQGQGALEQYF. The CDR3 DNA follows: TGCGCCAGCAGCCAAGGACAGGGGGCTCTCGAGCAGTACTTC.

The sample holds one count of this clonotype. The chain has TRBV5-3 and TRBJ2-3; 8 bases match TRBD2. TRBV5-3 is an ORF; its function is uncertain. The junction had 15 bases not matched to a gene; V was cut back by 3 bases and J by 6 bases. The CDR3 has 17 amino acids. The CDR3 here is CARSWPDRTSYLDTQYF. DNA for the CDR3: TGTGCCAGAAGCTGGCCGGATCGGACTAGCTACTTGGATACGCAGTATTTT.

The rearrangement uses TRBV12-3 or TRBV12-4 and TRBJ2-1; no clear D. V gave up 10 bases and J gave up 4 bases, with 17 bases separating them. There are 14 residues in the CDR3. CDR3 bases: TGTGCCACAGCCTCGTTTCCGTCTTACAATGAGCAGTTCTTC. Its protein is CATASFPSYNEQFF.